This T cell receptor beta chain was retrieved from a study of T cell responses to AZD1222 COVID-19 vaccine. Study results and limitations: Spike-specific TCR breadth and depth rose after two AZD1222 doses. Most donors were white British and more were female, and clonal diversity was possibly underestimated. At study baseline, merely roughly 6 AZD1222 recipients were seropositive.

Using immunoSEQ multiplex PCR, the repertoire was profiled, and TCRdb retains in-frame clones only, with some absent. The profile shows more than 85,000 clones, more than 70% of them singletons. Notes on this clone: Antigen: not known.

This CDR3 region has 14 residues. CDR1 is LNHDA, CDR2 SQIVND, per germline (reference sequence). V lost 6 bases and J lost 2; bases outside the gene matches: 4. The sample consisted of peripheral blood, taken 28 days after the second AZD1222 dose. V and J are TRBV19 and TRBJ1-5, with 7 bases matching TRBD1. The source of this sequence is an adult who received the AZD1222 COVID-19 vaccine. CDR3 amino acids: CASRSGTGNQPQHF. The CDR3 DNA reads as TGTGCCAGTAGATCTGGGACAGGCAATCAGCCCCAGCATTTT.